This TCR beta chain originates from a study of blood T cell repertoires in COVID-19. Turning to the study itself: There were acute and convalescent COVID-19 samples, and they came from the United States, Italy and Spain. T cells, B-cell-depleted T cells, or PBMCs provided the cDNA or gDNA that served as material.

This CDR3 has 13 residues. From germline, CDR1 is GTSNPN and CDR2 SVGIG (reference sequence). Trimming stripped 1 base from V and 1 base from J, with 5 bases between. Original analysis: The assay estimated nucleated cells by amplifying reference gene primers. Generated by immunoSEQ multiplex PCR, the TCRdb table keeps only in-frame clones and is missing some. V, J and clone size reflect that table, while D and trimming were determined from the DNA. The data show about 140,000 clones, with approximately 90% seen just once and 8% to 13% held by the top ten. The sample consisted of peripheral blood. This receptor was taken from a woman aged 80 or older with acute or convalescent COVID-19. V is TRBV30 and J is TRBJ1-5; D uncertain. CDR3 sequence reads: CAWSGGSNQPQHF. CDR3 nucleotide sequence: TGTGCCTGGAGTGGAGGGAGCAATCAGCCCCAGCATTTT.